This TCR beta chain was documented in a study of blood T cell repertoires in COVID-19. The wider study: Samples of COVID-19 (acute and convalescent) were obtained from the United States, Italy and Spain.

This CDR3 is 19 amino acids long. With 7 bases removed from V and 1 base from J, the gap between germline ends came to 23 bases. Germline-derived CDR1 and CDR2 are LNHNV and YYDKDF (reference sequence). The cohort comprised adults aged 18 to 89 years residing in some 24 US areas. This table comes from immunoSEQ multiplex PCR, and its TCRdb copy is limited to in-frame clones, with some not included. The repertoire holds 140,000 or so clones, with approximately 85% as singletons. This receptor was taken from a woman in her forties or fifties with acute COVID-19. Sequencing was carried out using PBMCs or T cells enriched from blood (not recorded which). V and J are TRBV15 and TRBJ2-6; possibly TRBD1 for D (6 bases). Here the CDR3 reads CATTSGESTSSSGANVLTF. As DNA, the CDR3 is TGTGCCACCACCTCAGGGGAGTCCACGTCTTCGTCTGGGGCCAACGTCCTGACTTTC.